A single sample gave rise to the 30 T cell receptor beta chains below, sequenced in a study of a mutant IDH1 vaccine in newly diagnosed glioma. The antigens these receptors bind are not known. The time point was: week 35, safety follow-up. Every single dose of the vaccine, 300 ug of mutant IDH1 20-mer peptide, came with topical imiquimod. Clones were sequenced by immunoSEQ multiplex PCR, and TCRdb holds only the in-frame ones, with some missing. The table includes around 60,000 clones, around 84% detected once. Sample: PBMCs, taken from a glioma patient whose treatment included an IDH1 peptide vaccine. All receptors derive from a man aged 25 to 45 with glioma.

Turning to this clone: One junction end does not reproduce the germline sequence, and a read error may be involved. CDR3 protein: CTSSQRVLYTGELFF. The CDR3 bases are TGTACCAGCAGTCAGCGCGTATTATACACCGGGGAGCTGTTTTTT. The V call is TRBV5-6, the J call TRBJ2-2; D is undetermined. Germline CDR1 and CDR2: SGHDT and YYEEEE. The CDR3 sequence is 15 residues long.

The J gene is TRBJ2-3, the V gene TRBV29-1; 9 nucleotides match TRBD1. The V gene's germline CDR1 is SQVTM and CDR2 ANQGSEA. The junction had 12 bases not matched to a gene; V was cut back by 7 bases and J by 7 bases. The CDR3 sequence is 14 residues long. For the CDR3, the DNA is TGCAGCGCCGAAGGGGACAGGGATCGATATACGCAGTATTTT. Amino acids: CSAEGDRDRYTQYF.

This clone was recorded only once. This sequence joins TRBV19 and TRBJ2-2; D might be TRBD1 (6 bases). This CDR3 contains 13 residues. V was cut by 9 bases and J by 8 bases, with 16 bases left in between. CDR1 LNHDA and CDR2 SQIVND come from the germline V gene (reference sequence). This CDR3 reads CASTQGWSGELFF. CDR3 coding DNA: TGTGCCAGCACTCAGGGGTGGTCAGGGGAGCTGTTTTTT.

The V gene is TRBV28, the J gene TRBJ2-7; TRBD1 agrees at 10 bases. This CDR3 has 15 residues. The germline CDR1 and CDR2 sequences are MDHEN and SYDVKM. Losses at the gene ends were 6 bases for V and 3 bases for J; bases not matched to a gene: 8. CDR3 DNA sequence: TGTGCCAGCAGGGAAGGACAGGGGGTGGTCTACGAGCAGTACTTC. Protein: CASREGQGVVYEQYF.

The gene calls are TRBV19 and TRBJ2-7; maybe TRBD1 (6 bases). The V and J ends lost 3 bases and 0 bases respectively, with 9 bases between them. Germline CDR1 reads LNHDA; CDR2 reads SQIVND (reference sequence). CDR3 length: 14 amino acids. Here the CDR3 reads CASSIRTDSYEQYF. CDR3 bases: TGTGCCAGTAGTATCCGGACAGACTCCTACGAGCAGTACTTC.

V and J are TRBV4-2 and TRBJ2-6; no reliable D call. With 0 bases removed from V and 0 bases from J, the gap between germline ends came to 15 bases. CDR1 and CDR2 from the germline V gene are LGHNA and YNFKEQ. The CDR3 consists of 19 residues. In nucleotides, the CDR3 is TGTGCCAGCAGCCAAGATCCCCTTTTCAAGATCTCTGGGGCCAACGTCCTGACTTTC. Encoded protein: CASSQDPLFKISGANVLTF.

V gene TRBV7-9 combines with J gene TRBJ1-2, with D perhaps matching TRBD1 (5 bases). Germline assignment: CDR1 SEHNR and CDR2 FQNEAQ (reference sequence). V lost 3 bases and J lost 6, with 23 bases in between. This CDR3 region has 17 residues. The CDR3 nucleotides are TGTGCCAGCAGCTTTGGGGACCGAAGATCAGGAAAGGATGGCTACACCTTC. Its protein is CASSFGDRRSGKDGYTF. The full variable domain, with the rest looked up from reference TRBV7-9 and TRBJ1-2, is DTGVSQNPRHKITKRGQNVTFRCDPISEHNRLYWYRQTLGQGPEFLTYFQNEAQLEKSRLLSDRFSAERPKGSFSTLEIQRTEQGDSAMYLCASSFGDRRSGKDGYTFGSGTRLTVV.

The V and J genes are TRBV25-1 and TRBJ1-4; D is unclear. Trimming pared 6 bases from V and 0 bases from J, leaving 8 bases between. Germline CDR1 and CDR2: MGHDK and SYGVNS. CDR3 length: 14 amino acids. CDR3 protein: CASSLYATNEKLFF. The DNA of the CDR3 is TGTGCCAGCAGCCTTTACGCAACTAATGAAAAACTGTTTTTT.

Only a few counts were recorded for this clone. V usage is TRBV9 and J usage is TRBJ1-5; the D gene is possibly TRBD1 (6 bases). Between the trimmed V and J ends, which lost 0 bases and 6 bases, there was a span of 10 bases. Germline lookup yields CDR1 SGDLS and CDR2 YYNGEE. This CDR3 has 14 residues. CDR3 in DNA: TGTGCCAGCAGCGTAGGGGGAGGGGGTCAGCCCCAGCATTTT. As protein: CASSVGGGGQPQHF. Supplemented by reference TRBV9 and TRBJ1-5, the full variable domain reads DSGVTQTPKHLITATGQRVTLRCSPRSGDLSVYWYQQSLDQGLQFLIQYYNGEERAKGNILERFSAQQFPDLHSELNLSSLELGDSALYFCASSVGGGGQPQHFGDGTRLSIL.

V is TRBV13 and J is TRBJ2-1; 9 bases fit TRBD1. CDR1 PRHDT and CDR2 FYEKMQ come from the germline V gene (reference sequence). The J segment lost 6 bases and the V segment lost 5 bases, leaving 11 bases of the junction unmatched. The CDR3 contains 16 residues. The CDR3 here is CASSTGQGKNLNEQFF. The CDR3 DNA reads TGTGCCAGCAGCACGGGACAGGGAAAGAACCTCAATGAGCAGTTCTTC.

This rearrangement joins TRBV28 to TRBJ1-1; D is undetermined. Germline-derived CDR1 and CDR2 are MDHEN and SYDVKM. The CDR3 is 13 amino acids. V lost 2 bases to trimming and J lost 8 bases, with 12 bases between them. The CDR3 reads CASSLQVGSEAFF. The CDR3 DNA reads TGTGCCAGCAGTTTACAGGTCGGTAGCGAAGCTTTCTTT.

The chain is built from TRBV25-1 and TRBJ2-1; TRBD2 is a possible D gene (5 bases). The CDR3 has 15 amino acids. Trimming cost V 3 bases and J 4 bases, with 13 bases left between them. Germline V CDR1 and CDR2: MGHDK, SYGVNS. The CDR3 protein is CASSDPRRLYNEQFF. The CDR3 DNA is TGTGCCAGCAGTGACCCCAGGAGGCTTTACAATGAGCAGTTCTTC.

This chain links TRBV19 with TRBJ1-1; 7 bases match TRBD1. The CDR3 runs to 15 residues. The junction had 3 bases not matched to a gene; V was cut back by 1 base and J by 1 base. Germline CDR1 reads LNHDA; CDR2 reads SQIVND (reference sequence). The CDR3 region is CASSIVSGGNTEAFF. In DNA, the CDR3 is TGTGCCAGTAGTATAGTCTCAGGGGGGAACACTGAAGCTTTCTTT.

The chain combines TRBV13 with TRBJ2-2, with 8 bases lining up with TRBD1. Unmatched junction bases numbered 18, after V lost 3 bases and J lost 6 bases. The CDR3 is made up of 19 amino acids. Germline V gene lookup returns CDR1 PRHDT and CDR2 FYEKMQ (reference sequence). CDR3 amino acids: CASSFRAGTGGKKAGELFF. In nucleotides, the CDR3 is TGTGCCAGCAGCTTCCGGGCCGGAACAGGGGGAAAAAAAGCCGGGGAGCTGTTTTTT.

The rearrangement links TRBV6-5 to TRBJ2-7; 9 bases map to TRBD2. Germline CDR1 is MNHEY and CDR2 is SVGAGI. V lost 0 bases, J lost 6 bases, and 9 bases stayed unmatched. This CDR3 contains 16 residues. CDR3 in amino acids: CASSYSNPGLAAEQYF. The CDR3 DNA is TGTGCCAGCAGTTACTCCAATCCGGGACTAGCTGCCGAGCAGTACTTC.

This chain uses TRBV6-1 with TRBJ1-5; D unresolved. V gave up 7 bases and J gave up 0 bases, with 10 bases separating them. This CDR3 contains 14 residues. Germline-derived CDR1 and CDR2 are MNHNS and SASEGT. The CDR3 DNA sequence: TGTGCCAGCATGGGAGTGTATAGCAATCAGCCCCAGCATTTT. It yields the protein CASMGVYSNQPQHF.

Details on this clone: Other nucleotide sequences from this sample produce the same CDR3. The rearrangement joins TRBV29-1 to TRBJ1-2; 7 positions agree with TRBD1. This CDR3 has 13 amino acids. With 6 bases clipped from V and 7 bases from J, the junction kept 11 bases outside the gene matches. From germline, CDR1 is SQVTM and CDR2 ANQGSEA. CDR3 coding DNA: TGCAGCGTCCAAGGACAGGCCAGGTTTGGCTACACCTTC. This translates into CSVQGQARFGYTF. The entire variable domain, with the rest obtained from reference TRBV29-1 and TRBJ1-2, is as follows: SAVISQKPSRDICQRGTSLTIQCQVDSQVTMMFWYRQQPGQSLTLIATANQGSEATYESGFVIDKFPISRPNLTFSTLTVSNMSPEDSSIYLCSVQGQARFGYTFGSGTRLTVV.

The chain recombines TRBV2 with TRBJ1-5; D possibly corresponds to TRBD1 (6 bases). Per germline, CDR1 SNHLY and CDR2 FYNNEI. The CDR3 runs to 16 residues. V lost 5 bases and J 2 bases, leaving 16 bases between the germline ends. The CDR3 protein is CASSPKTGIGNQPQHF. In DNA form, the CDR3 reads TGTGCCAGCAGTCCTAAAACAGGGATCGGCAATCAGCCCCAGCATTTT.

The chain joins TRBV5-5 to TRBJ2-7, with D uncertain. This CDR3 is built from 10 residues. V gave up 2 bases and J gave up 6 bases, with 3 bases separating them. The germline V gene has CDR1 SGHKS and CDR2 YYEKEE (reference sequence). As DNA, the CDR3 is TGTGCCAGCAGCTTAGTCGAGCAGTACTTC. Translated: CASSLVEQYF.

V usage is TRBV28 and J usage is TRBJ1-2; 7 nucleotides align to TRBD1. V was pared by 6 bases and J by 1 base, with 8 bases of the junction left unmatched. Per the germline V gene, CDR1 is MDHEN and CDR2 is SYDVKM. The CDR3 length is 15 residues. CDR3 sequence reads: CASSGGTAFNYGYTF. DNA for the CDR3: TGTGCCAGCAGCGGTGGGACAGCTTTTAACTATGGCTACACCTTC.

This chain joins TRBV27 and TRBJ2-2, with 7 bases lining up with TRBD1. This CDR3 spans 13 amino acids. CDR1 MNHEY and CDR2 SMNVEV come from the germline V gene (reference sequence). The junction had 3 bases not matched to a gene; V was cut back by 6 bases and J by 5 bases. The CDR3 protein is CASRDRATGELFF. For the CDR3, the DNA is TGTGCCAGCAGAGACAGGGCGACCGGGGAGCTGTTTTTT.

V gene TRBV12-5 combines with J gene TRBJ1-3; D remains unclear. The CDR3 length is 15 residues. Per germline, CDR1 LGHNT and CDR2 FRNRAP. Trimming cost V 1 base and J 0 bases, with 7 bases left between them. The CDR3 DNA sequence: TGTGCTAGTGGTTTGGGCCCACGCTCTGGAAACACCATATATTTT. It yields the protein CASGLGPRSGNTIYF.

CDR3 coding DNA: TGTGCCAGCAGTTACTCACGGACAGGTAGCAGCCACGAGCAGTACTTC. Amino acid sequence: CASSYSRTGSSHEQYF. The rearrangement uses TRBV6-6 and TRBJ2-7, with 7 bases aligning to TRBD1. Germline assignment: CDR1 MNHNY and CDR2 SVGAGI (reference sequence). The CDR3 covers 16 residues. Germline trimming cut 0 bases from V and 5 bases from J; bases unmatched to any gene: 10.

The V gene is TRBV5-4, the J gene TRBJ2-6; D unclear. Germline CDR1 is SGHNT and CDR2 is YYREEE (reference sequence). Trimming removed 6 bases from V and 0 bases from J, with 10 bases in between. This CDR3 is built from 15 residues. The CDR3 DNA follows: TGTGCCAGCACGCCGGCAGGCTCTGGGGCCAACGTCCTGACTTTC. This codes for CASTPAGSGANVLTF.

This clone showed up just once. The chain carries TRBV6-4 and TRBJ1-1; maybe TRBD1 (5 bases). The CDR3 sequence is 15 residues long. Trimming cost V 7 bases and J 1 base, with 16 bases left between them. Germline V CDR1 and CDR2: MRHNA, SNTAGT. The CDR3 sequence: CASTSLGRPNTEAFF. CDR3 nucleotides: TGTGCCAGCACCTCCCTGGGACGCCCGAACACTGAAGCTTTCTTT.

This CDR3 reads CASSRGGGAGGNTIYF. CDR3 DNA: TGTGCCAGCAGTCGCGGCGGTGGGGCGGGTGGAAACACCATATATTTT. J is TRBJ1-3 and V is TRBV11-2; weak D call: TRBD1 (5 bases). V was pared by 6 bases and J by 3 bases, with 18 bases between. Germline lookup yields CDR1 SGHAT and CDR2 FQNNGV. The length of the CDR3 is 16 residues. Together with reference TRBV11-2 and TRBJ1-3, the CDR3 gives the full variable domain: EAGVAQSPRYKIIEKRQSVAFWCNPISGHATLYWYQQILGQGPKLLIQFQNNGVVDDSQLPKDRFSAERLKGVDSTLKIQPAKLEDSAVYLCASSRGGGAGGNTIYFGEGSWLTVV.

V gene TRBV5-1 combines with J gene TRBJ2-3; the D gene is possibly TRBD1 (6 bases). The CDR3 is 17 residues long. Germline CDR1 and CDR2: SGHRS and YFSETQ. The V and J ends lost 3 bases and 1 base respectively, with 18 bases between them. For the CDR3, the DNA is TGCGCCAGCAGCTCTTTCCTTCGTGGGGGCGGCACAGATACGCAGTATTTT. It encodes CASSSFLRGGGTDTQYF.

The genes are TRBV19 and TRBJ2-1; possible D gene TRBD1, 5 bases. V lost 5 bases to trimming and J lost 1 base, with 12 bases between them. This CDR3 is built from 15 residues. From germline, CDR1 is LNHDA and CDR2 SQIVND (reference sequence). CDR3 DNA sequence: TGTGCCAGTAGTCCCGCAGGGTTATCCTACAATGAGCAGTTCTTC. It is translated as CASSPAGLSYNEQFF.

This chain links TRBV5-1 with TRBJ2-3; possible D gene TRBD1, 6 bases. Trimming cost V 2 bases and J 5 bases, with 15 bases left between them. The CDR3 covers 15 residues. The germline gives CDR1 SGHRS, CDR2 YFSETQ. The CDR3, as DNA: TGCGCCAGCAGCTTACAAAACAGGGTTGAAGATACGCAGTATTTT. Residues: CASSLQNRVEDTQYF.

The chain is built from TRBV4-1 and TRBJ1-6; weak D call: TRBD1 (6 bases). This CDR3 comprises 17 residues. Germline CDR1 and CDR2: MGHRA and YSYEKL. With 0 bases removed from V and 9 bases from J, the gap between germline ends came to 18 bases. CDR3 loop: CASSQDVGGAWSSPLHF. In nucleotides, the CDR3 is TGCGCCAGCAGCCAAGATGTGGGGGGCGCCTGGAGTTCACCCCTCCACTTT.